This T cell receptor beta chain was obtained from a study of blood T cells in healthy people across ages (dated by TCRdb to the mid-2010s). Broadly, across the study: Template switching captured roughly one uniquely barcoded TCR beta cDNA molecule per two T cells in model experiments. The study measured age-related changes in TCR beta repertoire diversity using deep sequencing normalized with unique cDNA molecular identifiers. Four age groups were formed from the donors: young (average approximately 16 years), middle-aged (approximately 39), aged (around 62) and long-lived (less than 85). Donors of different ages were randomly distributed across sequencing lanes to avoid experimental bias. Two additional independent replicas of 1 million unique cDNA reads from the same blood draw were analyzed for two donors (one aged 18 to 29 and one aged 80 or older).

In this sample, this clonotype turned up a few times. What this receptor recognizes is not known. Base qualities were left out, and no much larger clone turns up one base away. Library construction relied on 5' RACE. The sample was run on an Illumina HiSeq 2500. A second PCR of about 6 to 11 cycles was performed with a sample-barcoded 5' primer and a J-beta primer mix. Each TCR beta cDNA molecule received a unique molecular identifier from a template-switch 5' adaptor carrying 12 random nucleotides. Each sample yielded at least 3 million CDR3-containing paired-end reads. The Mint cDNA synthesis kit, primed by a TRBC-specific oligonucleotide, was used to synthesize first-strand cDNA from all RNA. Following uracil-DNA glycosylase treatment, a first 18-cycle PCR with universal primers M1SS and BC2_uni_R was performed on all cDNA. Per the original workflow: For normalization, 1 million high-quality reads, each with a distinct molecular identifier, were randomly selected from each sample. Instead of being binned into consensus sequences, reads with shared molecular identifiers were discarded. MiTCR, run with a Q25 quality threshold and the strictest error-elimination algorithm, handled CDR3 identification, clonotype clustering and error correction. A nonparametric unseen species model with Euler transformation was used to estimate lower-bound total TCR beta diversity. The raw public data were reprocessed by TCRdb itself: fastp quality trimming at Q25, MiXCR clonotype calling, in-frame beta chains only. A single entry per CDR3 protein holds the most common genes and DNA from its merged rows. TCRdb, not the original authors, processed these V and J calls. In all, the sample holds hundreds of thousands of distinct CDR3 sequences, and 56% of those were seen once. The ten most abundant clones make up 20% to 30% of the sample.

What the study reported, not specific to this receptor: A strong correlation was found between observed TCR beta diversity and the percentage of naive T cells measured by flow cytometry. Compared with the aged group, the long-lived group had more naive CD4+ T cells, fewer expanded clones and increased TCR diversity, a pattern suggesting age selection. The CMV infection status of donors was not known, potentially confounding age-related changes in expanded clonotypes. Conclusive comparison of naive and antigen-experienced compartments was prevented by the profiling of bulk unsorted PBMCs. Observed TCR beta diversity per million T cells fell roughly linearly with age, and a significant reduction was already apparent by age around 44. Estimates of total diversity from one million sequenced T cells were regarded as lower bounds and underestimates.

The donors were roughly 38 Caucasian individuals from Russia, aged about 6 to 95 years, who were systemically healthy. Around 10 milliliters of peripheral blood were collected from each donor into EDTA-treated Vacutainer tubes. Ficoll-Paque density-gradient centrifugation was used to isolate PBMCs, with at least 6.5 million per sample. Total RNA was extracted from PBMCs with Trizol reagent, with at least 5 micrograms obtained per sample. For every donor, flow cytometry on a PBMC aliquot measured the percentage of naive CD45RAhigh/CD27high T cells. V and J are truncated by 3 bases and 4 bases respectively, leaving an intervening sequence of 15 bases. The CDR3 runs 15 residues from the cysteine to the phenylalanine. Solely the CDR3 DNA is kept, with 45 bases framed from the first base. CDR1 and CDR2, per the germline V gene, are MGHRA and YSYEKL.

This sequence uses TRBV4-1 and TRBJ2-5; TRBD2 could be the D gene, as 5 bases match. Input material: blood. The sequence was obtained from a man between 35 and 55 years old in good health. The CDR3 corresponds to CASSQALGVRETQYF. The sequence in DNA is TGCGCCAGCAGCCAGGCCCTCGGGGTGAGAGAGACCCAGTACTTC.